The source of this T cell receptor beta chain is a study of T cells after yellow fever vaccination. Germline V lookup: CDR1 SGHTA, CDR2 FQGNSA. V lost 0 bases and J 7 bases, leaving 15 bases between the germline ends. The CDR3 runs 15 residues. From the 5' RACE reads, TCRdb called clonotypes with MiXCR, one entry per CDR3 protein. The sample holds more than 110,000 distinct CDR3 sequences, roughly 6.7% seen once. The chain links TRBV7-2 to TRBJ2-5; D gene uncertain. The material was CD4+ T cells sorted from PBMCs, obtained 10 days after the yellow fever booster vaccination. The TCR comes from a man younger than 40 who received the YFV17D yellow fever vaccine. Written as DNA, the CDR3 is TGTGCCAGCAGCTTAGCGACGGCGGAGATGGGGACCCAGTACTTC. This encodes CASSLATAEMGTQYF. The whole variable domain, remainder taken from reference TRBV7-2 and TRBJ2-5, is GAGVSQSPSNKVTEKGKDVELRCDPISGHTALYWYRQSLGQGLEFLIYFQGNSAPDKSGLPSDRFSAERTGGSVSTLTIQRTQQEDSAVYLCASSLATAEMGTQYFGPGTRLLVL.